Given below is one T cell receptor (beta chain) in context. Its matching antigen is unknown. Germline and junction disagree at one end, which may indicate a read error. Time point indicated: sample taken at primary tumor resection. Samples came from some 73 TRACERx patients with untreated early-stage lung cancer. Unsorted whole RNA from tumor, nontumor lung or frozen PBMC underwent sequencing. There are 15 residues in the CDR3. Germline loops: CDR1 KGHDR, CDR2 SFDVKD. This record belongs to a study of spatial heterogeneity in lung cancer. Background on the study: Matched bulk RNA-seq provided a T cell module score, and TCR transcript counts in tumor regions correlated strongly with it. Points from the study as a whole: Counts of expanded intratumoral alpha and beta TCRs tracked tumor mutation counts.

Every TCR cDNA molecule bore a unique molecular identifier. TCRdb processed the 5' RACE reads anew with MiXCR; each CDR3 protein has one entry. The sample contains about 29,000 distinct CDR3 sequences, 7% to 7.5% of which appear only once. This material consisted of lung tumor tissue, taken at surgery. The genes are TRBV24-1 and TRBJ2-1; maybe TRBD1 (6 bases). The sequence derives from a male donor with early-stage non-small cell lung cancer. The CDR3 nucleotides are TGTGCCATCAGTGACCGACAGGCCAACTACAATGAGCAGTTCTTC. Its protein product is CAISDRQANYNEQFF.